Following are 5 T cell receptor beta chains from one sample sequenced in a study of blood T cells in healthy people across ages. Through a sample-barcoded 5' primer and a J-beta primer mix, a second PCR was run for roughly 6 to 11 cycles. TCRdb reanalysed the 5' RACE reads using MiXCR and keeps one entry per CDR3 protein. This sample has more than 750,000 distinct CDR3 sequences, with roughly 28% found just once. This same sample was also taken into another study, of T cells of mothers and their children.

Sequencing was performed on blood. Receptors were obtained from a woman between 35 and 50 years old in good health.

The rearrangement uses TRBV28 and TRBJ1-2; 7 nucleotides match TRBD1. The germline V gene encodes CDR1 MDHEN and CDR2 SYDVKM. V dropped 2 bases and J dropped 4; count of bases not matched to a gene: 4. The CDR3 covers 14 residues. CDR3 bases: TGTGCCAGCAGTTTAATCGACAGGGTCTATGGCTACACCTTC. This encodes CASSLIDRVYGYTF.

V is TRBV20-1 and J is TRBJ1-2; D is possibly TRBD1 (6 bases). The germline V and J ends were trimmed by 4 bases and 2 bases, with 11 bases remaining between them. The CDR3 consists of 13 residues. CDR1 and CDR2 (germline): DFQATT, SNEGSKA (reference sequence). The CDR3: CSATGDTNYGYTF. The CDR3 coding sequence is TGCAGTGCTACAGGGGACACCAACTATGGCTACACCTTC.

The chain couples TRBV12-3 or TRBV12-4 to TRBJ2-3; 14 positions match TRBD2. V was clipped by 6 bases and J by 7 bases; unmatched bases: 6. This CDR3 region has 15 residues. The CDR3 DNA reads TGTGCCAGCAGAGGACTAGCGGGGGGTTTGAATACGCAGTATTTT. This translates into CASRGLAGGLNTQYF.

The DNA for the CDR3 is TGTGCCAGCAGCTTGCAACAGGGAGTTGTGACTGAAGCTTTCTTT. This gives the protein CASSLQQGVVTEAFF. The rearrangement links TRBV5-5 to TRBJ1-1, with a weak D call TRBD1 (6 bases). The CDR3 is 15 amino acids. Deletions cut 1 base from V and 5 bases from J, with 15 bases between. Germline CDR1 reads SGHKS; CDR2 reads YYEKEE (reference sequence).

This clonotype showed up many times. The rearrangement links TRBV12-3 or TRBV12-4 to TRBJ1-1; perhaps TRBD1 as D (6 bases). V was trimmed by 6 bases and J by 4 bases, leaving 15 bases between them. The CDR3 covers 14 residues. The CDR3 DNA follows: TGTGCCAGCAGGATTACCAGGGGAGGCACTGAAGCTTTCTTT. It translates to CASRITRGGTEAFF.